The present T cell receptor (beta chain) was sequenced within a study of cytomegalovirus exposure and HLA in healthy donors. On this clone itself: Its antigen is unknown.

Findings of the study overall: TCR beta sequences numbering 15,000 to 20,000 were associated with HLA alleles at 0.05 false discovery rate in a later analysis. Through in vitro validation, three CMV-associated chains were shown to be specific for CMV antigens.

The CDR3 extends over 13 amino acids. Between the trimmed V and J ends, which lost 4 bases and 0 bases, there was a span of 6 bases. Germline V gene lookup returns CDR1 SNHLY and CDR2 FYNNEI. Researchers ran the PCR with 60 Vbeta and 13 Jbeta primers. Libraries were prepared by immunoSEQ multiplex PCR; TCRdb keeps only in-frame clonotypes and omits some of them. The sample data list 100,000 to 150,000 clones. The V gene is TRBV2, the J gene TRBJ1-2; D unclear. The sequenced sample consisted of PBMCs. This clonotype was sampled from a man aged 40-50 years in good health and CMV-seronegative. For the CDR3, the DNA is TGTGCCAGCAGTGTAATAGCTAACTATGGCTACACCTTC. This gives the protein CASSVIANYGYTF.